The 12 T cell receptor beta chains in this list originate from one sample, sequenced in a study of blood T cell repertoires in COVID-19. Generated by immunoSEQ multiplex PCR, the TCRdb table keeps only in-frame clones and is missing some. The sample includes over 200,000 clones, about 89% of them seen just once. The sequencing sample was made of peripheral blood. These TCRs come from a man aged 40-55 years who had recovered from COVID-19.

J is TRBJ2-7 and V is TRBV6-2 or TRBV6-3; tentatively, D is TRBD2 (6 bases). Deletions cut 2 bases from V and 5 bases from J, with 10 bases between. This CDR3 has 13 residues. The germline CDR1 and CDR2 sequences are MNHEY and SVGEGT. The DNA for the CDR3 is TGTGCCAGCAGTTACCGGGGGTTCGACGAGCAGTACTTC. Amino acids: CASSYRGFDEQYF.

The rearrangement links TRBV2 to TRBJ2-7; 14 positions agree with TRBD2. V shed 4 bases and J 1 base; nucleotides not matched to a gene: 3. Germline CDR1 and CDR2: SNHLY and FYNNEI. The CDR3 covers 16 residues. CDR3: CASSVGLAGVSYEQYF. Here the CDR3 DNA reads TGTGCCAGCAGTGTGGGACTAGCGGGAGTATCCTACGAGCAGTACTTC.

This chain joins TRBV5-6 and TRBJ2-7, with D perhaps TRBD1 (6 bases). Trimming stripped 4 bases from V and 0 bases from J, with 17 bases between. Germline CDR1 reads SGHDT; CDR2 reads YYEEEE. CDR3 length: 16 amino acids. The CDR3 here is CASSNQQGRSSYEQYF. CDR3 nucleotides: TGTGCCAGCAGCAATCAACAGGGAAGGAGCTCCTACGAGCAGTACTTC.

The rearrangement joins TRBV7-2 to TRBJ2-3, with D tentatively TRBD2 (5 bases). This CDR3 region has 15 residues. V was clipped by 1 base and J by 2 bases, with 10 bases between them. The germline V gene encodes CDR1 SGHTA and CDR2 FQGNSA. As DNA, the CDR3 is TGTGCCAGCAGCTTAGGGGAGCGGTTCACAGATACGCAGTATTTT. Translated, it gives CASSLGERFTDTQYF.

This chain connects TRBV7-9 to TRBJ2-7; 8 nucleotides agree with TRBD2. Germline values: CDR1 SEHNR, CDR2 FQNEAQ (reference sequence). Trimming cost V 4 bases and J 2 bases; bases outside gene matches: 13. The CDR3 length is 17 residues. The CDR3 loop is CASSSGGGALNTYEQYF. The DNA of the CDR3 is TGTGCCAGCAGCTCGGGAGGGGGAGCTCTTAATACCTACGAGCAGTACTTC.

DNA for the CDR3: TGCAGCGTTGAAGGCCAACAGGGGACAGCCTACGAGCAGTACTTC. Translating gives CSVEGQQGTAYEQYF. The chain combines TRBV29-1 with TRBJ2-7; 7 positions match TRBD1. The CDR3 is made up of 15 amino acids. CDR1 and CDR2 from the germline V gene are SQVTM and ANQGSEA. V shed 1 base, J shed 2 bases, and the junction held 8 bases outside the gene matches.

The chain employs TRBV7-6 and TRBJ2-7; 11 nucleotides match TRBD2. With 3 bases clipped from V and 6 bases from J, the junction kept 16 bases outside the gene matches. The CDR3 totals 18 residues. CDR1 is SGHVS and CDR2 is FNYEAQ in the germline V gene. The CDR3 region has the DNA TGTGCCAGCAGCTTCGCACTAGCGGGAGCGACGAGCACCCTCGAGCAGTACTTC. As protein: CASSFALAGATSTLEQYF. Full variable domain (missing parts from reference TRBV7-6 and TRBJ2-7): GAGVSQSPRYKVTKRGQDVALRCDPISGHVSLYWYRQALGQGPEFLTYFNYEAQQDKSGLPNDRFSAERPEGSISTLTIQRTEQRDSAMYRCASSFALAGATSTLEQYFGPGTRLTVT.

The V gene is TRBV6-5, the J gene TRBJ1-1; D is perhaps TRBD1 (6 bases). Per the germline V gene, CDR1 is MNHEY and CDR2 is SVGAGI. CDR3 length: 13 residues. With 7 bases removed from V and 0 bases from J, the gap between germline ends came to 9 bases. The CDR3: CASTNRVNTEAFF. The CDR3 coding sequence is TGTGCCAGCACCAACAGGGTGAACACTGAAGCTTTCTTT.

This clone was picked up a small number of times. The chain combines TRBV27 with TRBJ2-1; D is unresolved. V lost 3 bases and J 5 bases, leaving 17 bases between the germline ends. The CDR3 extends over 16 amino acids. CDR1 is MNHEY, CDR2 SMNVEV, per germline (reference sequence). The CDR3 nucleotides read TGTGCCAGCAGTTTTCGAGAGCCCGCTTATAACAATGAGCAGTTCTTC. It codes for CASSFREPAYNNEQFF.

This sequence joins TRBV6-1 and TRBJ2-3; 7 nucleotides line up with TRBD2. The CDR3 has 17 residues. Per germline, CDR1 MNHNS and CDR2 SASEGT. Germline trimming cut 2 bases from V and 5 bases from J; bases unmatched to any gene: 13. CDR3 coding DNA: TGTGCCAGCAGTGAACGGCCCCTGCGGGGGACCGGAGATACGCAGTATTTT. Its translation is CASSERPLRGTGDTQYF.

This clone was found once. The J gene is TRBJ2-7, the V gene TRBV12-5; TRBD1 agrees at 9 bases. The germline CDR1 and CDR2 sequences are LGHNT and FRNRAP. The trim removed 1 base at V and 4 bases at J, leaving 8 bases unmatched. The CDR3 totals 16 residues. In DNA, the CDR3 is TGTGCTAGTGGTTTGGCCCACTCACAGGGGGCTTACGAGCAGTACTTC. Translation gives CASGLAHSQGAYEQYF.

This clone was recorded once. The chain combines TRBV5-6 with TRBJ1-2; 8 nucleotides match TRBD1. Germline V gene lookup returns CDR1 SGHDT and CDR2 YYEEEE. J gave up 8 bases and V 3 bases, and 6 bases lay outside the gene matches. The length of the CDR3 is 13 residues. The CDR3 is CASSSQGARGYTF. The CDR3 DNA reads TGTGCCAGCAGCTCGCAGGGGGCTCGGGGCTACACCTTC.